The 20 T cell receptor beta chains in this list originate from one sample, sequenced in a study of blood T cell repertoires in COVID-19. Repertoires were generated with immunoSEQ multiplex PCR, while TCRdb's copy carries only in-frame clones and drops some. The top ten clones hold just under 6.5% of a sample with about 60,000 clones, more than 70% of them seen once. Sequenced sample: peripheral blood. These receptors were collected from a human donor in a cohort sampled during active COVID-19.

The chain carries TRBV7-9 and TRBJ2-6; D remains ambiguous. The V end lost 5 bases, the J end lost 1 base, and 12 bases lay between the germline ends. This CDR3 has 16 amino acids. The germline V gene has CDR1 SEHNR and CDR2 FQNEAQ (reference sequence). The CDR3 DNA is TGTGCCAGCAGCCGCGCCAGGATTTCTGGGGCCAACGTCCTGACTTTC. Translated, it gives CASSRARISGANVLTF.

This sequence joins TRBV5-5 and TRBJ1-6; D is perhaps TRBD1 (6 bases). CDR1 SGHKS and CDR2 YYEKEE come from the germline V gene (reference sequence). The ends were cut back, 2 bases at V and 6 bases at J, with 15 bases in the middle. CDR3 size: 16 residues. The CDR3 DNA sequence: TGTGCCAGCAGCTTTCAGGGGTCCCGAGGTAATTCACCCCTCCACTTT. Its protein is CASSFQGSRGNSPLHF.

The rearrangement uses TRBV2 and TRBJ1-2, with 7 bases aligning to TRBD1. V lost 5 bases and J lost 8; bases outside the gene matches: 8. CDR3 length equals 13 residues. Germline V gene data show CDR1 as SNHLY and CDR2 as FYNNEI. In DNA, the CDR3 is TGTGCCAGCAGTTCCGACAGGGCTAGAGGCTACACCTTC. Encoded protein: CASSSDRARGYTF.

This clone was seen a few times. The V call is TRBV12-3 or TRBV12-4, the J call TRBJ1-2; D is ambiguous. The CDR3 runs to 13 residues. V was cut by 8 bases and J by 6 bases, with 16 bases left in between. For the CDR3, the DNA is TGTGCCAGCCGGGAGGAGGGTATTCATGGCTACACCTTC. Translated, it gives CASREEGIHGYTF.

The V and J genes are TRBV5-1 and TRBJ1-3; 7 bases are a match to TRBD1. The CDR3 is 14 residues long. The germline V gene encodes CDR1 SGHRS and CDR2 YFSETQ. V lost 7 bases to trimming and J lost 0 bases; unmatched junction nucleotides: 4. The CDR3 DNA follows: TGCGCCAGCCCCGACAGGGACTCTGGAAACACCATATATTTT. As protein: CASPDRDSGNTIYF.

In this sample, this clone turned up once. The V gene is TRBV9, the J gene TRBJ2-1; TRBD2 matches 10 bases. The germline gives CDR1 SGDLS, CDR2 YYNGEE. After removal of 0 bases from V and 0 bases from J, the junction contained 3 bases not matched to a gene. The CDR3 totals 17 residues. CDR3: CASSVELAGRSYNEQFF. DNA for the CDR3: TGTGCCAGCAGCGTAGAACTAGCGGGACGCTCCTACAATGAGCAGTTCTTC.

CDR3 sequence: CASSSPRTVSYEQYF. Here the CDR3 DNA reads TGTGCCAGCAGCTCACCCCGGACTGTTTCCTACGAGCAGTACTTC. The rearrangement joins TRBV7-9 to TRBJ2-7; possible D gene TRBD2, 5 bases. The ends were cut back, 4 bases at V and 1 base at J, with 14 bases in the middle. From germline, CDR1 is SEHNR and CDR2 FQNEAQ (reference sequence). The CDR3 length is 15 residues.

The rearrangement links TRBV30 to TRBJ1-5, with 7 positions matching TRBD1. CDR1 is GTSNPN and CDR2 is SVGIG in the germline V gene (reference sequence). The CDR3 contains 16 residues. Trimming at V came to 0 bases and at J to 11 bases, leaving 16 bases not matched to a gene. Here the CDR3 DNA reads TGTGCCTGGAGTGTACAGTGGACAGGTGGAATCAGGGCCCAGCATTTT. As protein: CAWSVQWTGGIRAQHF.

This chain joins TRBV27 and TRBJ1-2, with a tentative D call TRBD1 (6 bases). CDR1 and CDR2 from the germline V gene are MNHEY and SMNVEV (reference sequence). Trimming removed 0 bases from V and 6 bases from J, with 14 bases in between. CDR3 length: 15 residues. The CDR3 is CASSLSRGGVDGYTF. CDR3 sequence (DNA): TGTGCCAGCAGTTTATCGAGGGGGGGCGTTGATGGCTACACCTTC.

This chain links TRBV4-1 with TRBJ2-5; TRBD2 aligns across 10 bases. Germline lookup yields CDR1 MGHRA and CDR2 YSYEKL. This CDR3 has 17 residues. Trimming removed 3 bases from V and 1 base from J; junction bases left unmatched: 8. This CDR3 reads CASSQGPLAGVQETQYF. The DNA for the CDR3 is TGCGCCAGCAGCCAGGGTCCCCTAGCGGGAGTCCAAGAGACCCAGTACTTC.

The chain joins TRBV5-1 to TRBJ1-1; TRBD1 matches 10 bases. Per germline, CDR1 SGHRS and CDR2 YFSETQ. The CDR3 runs 15 residues. V was clipped by 0 bases and J by 5 bases; unmatched bases: 4. DNA of the CDR3: TGCGCCAGCAGCTTGGTTGGGACAGGGGAAACTGAAGCTTTCTTT. Translation gives CASSLVGTGETEAFF.

The chain couples TRBV5-1 to TRBJ1-4, with 7 bases identical to TRBD1. Trimming at V came to 2 bases and at J to 0 bases, leaving 13 bases not matched to a gene. The CDR3 contains 19 residues. Germline loops: CDR1 SGHRS, CDR2 YFSETQ. The CDR3 reads CASSLLARTGLATNEKLFF. For the CDR3, the DNA is TGCGCCAGCAGCTTACTGGCCAGGACAGGACTTGCAACTAATGAAAAACTGTTTTTT.

This clone was recorded once. The V call is TRBV7-8, the J call TRBJ2-3, with TRBD2 matching over 9 bases. Germline CDR1 and CDR2: SGHVS and FQNEAQ. The CDR3 consists of 17 residues. The junction had 9 bases not matched to a gene; V was cut back by 1 base and J by 4 bases. The CDR3 sequence is CASSLGVGGGAADTQYF. CDR3 sequence (DNA): TGTGCCAGCAGCTTAGGAGTCGGCGGGGGGGCCGCAGATACGCAGTATTTT.

The chain combines TRBV6-5 with TRBJ2-2; D might be TRBD2 (6 bases). The CDR3 consists of 15 residues. The germline V gene encodes CDR1 MNHEY and CDR2 SVGAGI. The V and J ends lost 8 bases and 2 bases respectively, with 15 bases between them. Written as DNA, the CDR3 is TGTGCCAGCGTAACCGGGACTCCTAACACCGGGGAGCTGTTTTTT. Translated: CASVTGTPNTGELFF.

J is TRBJ2-3 and V is TRBV3-1 (or the pseudogene TRBV3-2), with 7 positions matching TRBD2. There are 17 residues in the CDR3. The J segment lost 2 bases and the V segment lost 0 bases, leaving 8 bases of the junction unmatched. The V gene's germline CDR1 is LGHDT and CDR2 YNNKEL (reference sequence). The CDR3 DNA is TGTGCCAGCAGCCAAGACTTTAGGCTAGCGGTCACAGATACGCAGTATTTT. It is translated as CASSQDFRLAVTDTQYF.

The chain is built from TRBV15 and TRBJ2-6; perhaps TRBD2 as D (6 bases). The germline gives CDR1 LNHNV, CDR2 YYDKDF (reference sequence). Trimming shortened V by 5 bases and J by 0 bases, and 17 bases separated the two germline ends. This CDR3 spans 18 amino acids. The CDR3 protein is CATSLRDLPLSGANVLTF. The CDR3 coding sequence is TGTGCCACCAGCCTCCGGGACTTGCCCCTCTCTGGGGCCAACGTCCTGACTTTC.

The rearrangement links TRBV6-5 to TRBJ2-4, with TRBD1 matching over 7 bases. The CDR3 extends over 12 amino acids. The germline V gene encodes CDR1 MNHEY and CDR2 SVGAGI. V shed 4 bases and J 6 bases; nucleotides not matched to a gene: 0. CDR3 sequence reads: CASSSGGNIQYF. The CDR3 bases are TGTGCCAGCAGTTCAGGGGGAAACATTCAGTACTTC.

The gene calls are TRBV10-3 and TRBJ1-6; weak D call: TRBD1 (5 bases). Deletions cut 4 bases from V and 6 bases from J, with 10 bases between. Germline V lookup: CDR1 ENHRY, CDR2 SYGVKD. This CDR3 has 14 residues. DNA for the CDR3: TGTGCCATCAGTGGTGGGGGGGGTAATTCACCCCTCCACTTT. Protein product: CAISGGGGNSPLHF.

This clone was observed a handful of times. The chain links TRBV7-2 to TRBJ1-5, with 7 bases that match TRBD1. The trim removed 4 bases at V and 4 bases at J, leaving 4 bases unmatched. Germline V CDR1 and CDR2: SGHTA, FQGNSA. The CDR3 is 14 amino acids. The CDR3, as DNA: TGTGCCAGCAGCTCAATCAGGGGGAATCAGCCCCAGCATTTT. Amino acid sequence: CASSSIRGNQPQHF.

The V and J genes are TRBV3-1 (or the pseudogene TRBV3-2) and TRBJ2-7; 7 bases are shared with TRBD2. Germline-derived CDR1 and CDR2 are LGHDT and YNNKEL (reference sequence). CDR3 length: 15 residues. The J segment lost 0 bases and the V segment lost 3 bases, leaving 5 bases of the junction unmatched. CDR3 sequence (DNA): TGTGCCAGCAGCCAGGCGAGCGGGACCTCCTACGAGCAGTACTTC. Translation: CASSQASGTSYEQYF.